This T cell receptor beta chain emerged from a study of blood T cell repertoires in COVID-19 (dated by TCRdb to about 2020). Some background on the complete study: Collaborator samples came from the United States, Italy and Spain and covered acute and convalescent phases of COVID-19. Where available, HLA class I and class II types were obtained from metadata supplied by the sample provider rather than from assay-based typing. The dataset comprised deeply sampled blood TCRbeta repertoires from subjects exposed to, actively infected with, or recovered from COVID-19. Nearly every sample came with metadata listing a de-identified subject ID, COVID-19 status, age in years and sex. The prospective study material was composed of cDNA or gDNA derived from T cells, B-cell-depleted T cells, or PBMCs. The samples were drawn from the first 160 participants of the ongoing ImmuneRACE study and from 950 to 1,500 subjects provided by 6 global collaborators. A freely available public database, intended as a resource for researchers studying the immune response to SARS-CoV-2, is where the repertoires were released.

The immunoSEQ Assay, a bias-controlled multiplex PCR, was used to amplify TCRbeta CDR3 regions from genomic DNA. As for the original processing: Nucleated cell counts per sample were estimated from amplification of reference gene primers within the assay. To quantify the absolute abundance of each unique TCRbeta CDR3 rearrangement, sequence reads were collapsed and filtered. Productive Simpson clonality was computed per sample as the square root of Simpson's diversity index over productive rearrangements. Entries here come from immuneACCESS through TCRdb and include only in-frame sequences with V and J called. Some clones fail to appear in such tables; in the studies checked, an unresolved V gene covers under half of the shortfall, and the cause of the remainder is unknown. That table is the source of V, J and clone size, and D and trimming were worked out from the DNA. The sample yields about 220,000 clones; more than 65% were counted once. Together, the top ten hold around 2.4% of the sample.

Paper-wide results and their limitations: The quantity of clinical and demographic metadata differed by source and by participant and was supplied without curation.

With respect to this clone: This clone's antigen is unknown. No qualities accompany the bases; no much larger clone lies one base away.

A distance of 10 bases separates the germline ends of V and J, which lose 2 bases and 0 bases respectively. Measured from the cysteine to the phenylalanine, the CDR3 is 16 residues long. The entry retains the CDR3 DNA only, 48 bases that are in frame from base 1. The germline V gene gives CDR1 as SGHTA and CDR2 as FQGNSA. A second Seattle source provided samples from volunteer blood donors who had recovered from COVID-19. Whole blood was collected in K2EDTA tubes by collaborating institutions according to the institutions' own protocols. For TCRbeta analysis, collaborator samples were shipped as frozen whole blood, as isolated PBMCs, or as DNA extracted from either sample type.

The chain links TRBV7-2 with TRBJ2-2; TRBD2 is perhaps the D gene, given 5 matching bases. The receptor was derived from a man aged 35 to 55 who had recovered from COVID-19. Sequenced input: peripheral blood. DNA sequence: TGTGCCAGCAGCTTAAACGGACTCGCGAACACCGGGGAGCTGTTTTTT. The encoded protein is CASSLNGLANTGELFF.